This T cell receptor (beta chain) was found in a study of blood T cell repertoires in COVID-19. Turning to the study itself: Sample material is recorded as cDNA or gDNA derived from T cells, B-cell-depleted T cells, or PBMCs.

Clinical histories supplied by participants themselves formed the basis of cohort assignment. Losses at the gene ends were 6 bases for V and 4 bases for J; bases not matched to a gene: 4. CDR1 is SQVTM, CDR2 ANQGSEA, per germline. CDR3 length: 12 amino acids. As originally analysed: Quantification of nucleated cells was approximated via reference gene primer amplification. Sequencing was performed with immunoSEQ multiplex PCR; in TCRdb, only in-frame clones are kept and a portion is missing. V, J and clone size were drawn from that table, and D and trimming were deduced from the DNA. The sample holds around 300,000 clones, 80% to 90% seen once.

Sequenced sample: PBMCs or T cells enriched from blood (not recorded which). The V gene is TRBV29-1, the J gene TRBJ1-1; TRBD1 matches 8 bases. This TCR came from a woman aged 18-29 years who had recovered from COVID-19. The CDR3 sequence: CSVDRGSTEAFF. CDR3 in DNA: TGCAGCGTCGACAGGGGCTCCACTGAAGCTTTCTTT.